This T cell receptor beta chain was obtained from a study of T cells in localized non-small cell lung cancer. The study, taken as a whole, reports: Among the tissues sampled, uninvolved adjacent lung had the highest T cell clonality, above tumor.

The length of the CDR3 is 15 residues. Per the germline V gene, CDR1 is MRHNA and CDR2 is SNTAGT. V gave up 6 bases and J gave up 0 bases, with 12 bases separating them. Notes on this clone: The antigen is not known.

Libraries were prepared by immunoSEQ multiplex PCR; TCRdb keeps only in-frame clonotypes and omits some of them. Seen here are roughly 24,000 clones, less than 95% observed once, and the top ten hold roughly 4%. The rearrangement links TRBV6-4 to TRBJ2-1; D is perhaps TRBD2 (6 bases). The origin of this receptor is a female donor of 60 years or more with stage II squamous cell lung carcinoma. The source was peripheral blood, collected before any cancer treatment. CDR3 in amino acids: CASRVAAYSYNEQFF. The CDR3 DNA is TGTGCCAGCAGAGTAGCGGCTTACTCCTACAATGAGCAGTTCTTC.